One sample yielded the 32 T cell receptor beta chains listed below, sequenced in a study of T cells after yellow fever vaccination. MiXCR was run by TCRdb on the 5' RACE reads, yielding one entry per CDR3 protein. This table has 310,000 or so distinct CDR3 sequences, around 7% appearing once. Here the sequenced sample was PBMCs, taken 35 to 50 days after the first yellow fever vaccination. The source of these receptors is a man between 18 and 29 years old who received the YFV17D yellow fever vaccine.

This clonotype was observed a few times. This chain connects TRBV7-3 to TRBJ2-1; 9 nucleotides agree with TRBD1. Germline trimming cut 4 bases from V and 9 bases from J; bases unmatched to any gene: 10. The CDR3 is made up of 15 amino acids. Germline assignment: CDR1 SGHTA and CDR2 FQGTGA. The CDR3 nucleotides read TGTGCCAGCAGCTGTGCCGGGACAGGGTGCAGTGAGCAGTTCTTC. Translated, it gives CASSCAGTGCSEQFF.

V and J are TRBV11-2 and TRBJ2-5; the D call may be TRBD1 or TRBD2 (6 bases each). The CDR3 length is 14 residues. Germline values: CDR1 SGHAT, CDR2 FQNNGV. V was trimmed by 5 bases and J by 5 bases, leaving 15 bases between them. CDR3 sequence reads: CASSLGWGAETQYF. CDR3 DNA sequence: TGTGCCAGCAGCCTGGGGTGGGGGGCCGAGACCCAGTACTTC.

This clonotype was found a few times. V usage is TRBV29-1 and J usage is TRBJ1-4; D unclear. V lost 0 bases to trimming and J lost 6 bases, with 14 bases between them. The CDR3 loop spans 15 amino acids. Germline V gene data show CDR1 as SQVTM and CDR2 as ANQGSEA. The CDR3 loop reads CSVEDRNAADEKLFF. The CDR3, as DNA: TGCAGCGTTGAAGATCGGAACGCGGCGGATGAAAAACTGTTTTTT.

The chain employs TRBV12-3 or TRBV12-4 and TRBJ1-1, with 9 bases fitting TRBD1. J gave up 5 bases and V 5 bases, and 15 bases lay outside the gene matches. This CDR3 has 17 residues. CDR3 in DNA: TGTGCCAGCAGTACCCACCTGCCCGGGACAGGGTCGACTGAAGCTTTCTTT. This gives the protein CASSTHLPGTGSTEAFF.

This clonotype was observed a handful of times. The chain carries TRBV7-9 and TRBJ1-5; unclear D gene. The CDR3 is 12 amino acids. Germline assignment: CDR1 SEHNR and CDR2 FQNEAQ (reference sequence). V lost 5 bases, J lost 8 bases, and 10 bases lay in between. CDR3 in DNA: TGTGCCAGCAGCCAAACAGTGGAGCCCCAGCATTTT. Its protein is CASSQTVEPQHF.

This clonotype was picked up a small number of times. The rearrangement joins TRBV20-1 to TRBJ2-7; possible D gene TRBD1, 5 bases. Germline lookup yields CDR1 DFQATT and CDR2 SNEGSKA (reference sequence). With 3 bases removed from V and 4 bases from J, the gap between germline ends came to 10 bases. The CDR3 sequence is 12 residues long. In nucleotides, the CDR3 is TGCAGTGCTAGTGGGGCTGCTTACGAGCAGTACGTC. Translation: CSASGAAYEQYV.

This clonotype was seen at least ten times. The chain combines TRBV5-1 with TRBJ2-7; 7 nucleotides agree with TRBD2. Germline-derived CDR1 and CDR2 are SGHRS and YFSETQ. This CDR3 spans 14 amino acids. Trimming took 0 bases from V and 6 from J; bases not matched to a gene: 6. The CDR3 region is CASSLGGGFGEQYF. The CDR3, as DNA: TGCGCCAGCAGCTTGGGGGGGGGATTCGGCGAGCAGTACTTC.

The chain carries TRBV29-1 and TRBJ2-3, with 8 nucleotides matching TRBD1. The junction had 9 bases not matched to a gene; V was cut back by 4 bases and J by 0 bases. The CDR3 totals 16 residues. Germline-derived CDR1 and CDR2 are SQVTM and ANQGSEA. CDR3: CSVGPGQASSTDTQYF. For the CDR3, the DNA is TGCAGCGTTGGCCCGGGACAGGCTTCTAGCACAGATACGCAGTATTTT.

Comment on this clonotype: One junction end disagrees with the germline gene, perhaps due to a read error. This chain uses TRBV5-6 with TRBJ2-1, with 7 bases matching TRBD1. Per germline, CDR1 SGHDT and CDR2 YYEEEE. The CDR3 consists of 14 residues. CDR3 nucleotides: TGTCTCAGCAGCCCGCCGGGACAGCACAATGAGCAGCTCTTC. Translated: CLSSPPGQHNEQLF.

This clonotype was picked up many times. The rearrangement uses TRBV5-1 and TRBJ2-5, with a tentative D call TRBD2 (5 bases). The CDR3 has 16 residues. Trimming left V 4 bases short and J 4 bases short, with 20 bases between. Germline lookup yields CDR1 SGHRS and CDR2 YFSETQ. CDR3 coding DNA: TGCGCCAGCAGCGACCTCGCACGGGGAGATATAGAGACCCAGTACTTC. Protein product: CASSDLARGDIETQYF.

This clonotype was picked up many times. V is TRBV7-9 and J is TRBJ1-2; D is unresolved. CDR1 and CDR2 (germline): SEHNR, FQNEAQ (reference sequence). This CDR3 contains 11 residues. V gave up 1 base and J gave up 6 bases, with 3 bases separating them. Here the CDR3 reads CASSLVDGYTF. The CDR3 bases are TGTGCCAGCAGCTTAGTGGATGGCTACACCTTC.

This clonotype appeared many times. The CDR3, as DNA: TGTGCCAGCTCCCCGGGTGACTCGTACGAGCAGTACTTC. Translation: CASSPGDSYEQYF. V is TRBV18 and J is TRBJ2-7; unclear D gene. The CDR3 covers 13 residues. Germline CDR1 and CDR2: KGHSH and LQKENI. V was cut by 6 bases and J by 4 bases, with 13 bases left in between.

This clonotype has just a few counts. This chain links TRBV18 with TRBJ2-4; D is possibly TRBD1 (5 bases). The CDR3 length is 13 residues. Trimming left V 1 base short and J 11 bases short, with 12 bases between. Germline CDR1 and CDR2: KGHSH and LQKENI. CDR3 protein: CASSPQYEGVQYF. The CDR3 coding sequence is TGTGCCAGCTCACCACAATACGAAGGGGTTCAGTACTTC.

This clonotype was observed many times. This sequence joins TRBV20-1 and TRBJ2-1; maybe TRBD1 (5 bases). Germline V gene lookup returns CDR1 DFQATT and CDR2 SNEGSKA (reference sequence). This CDR3 has 15 residues. The V gene lost 5 bases and the J gene lost 4 bases, with 18 bases spanning the gap. The CDR3 is CSADSVDQSYNEQFF. As DNA, the CDR3 is TGCAGTGCTGACAGCGTTGACCAAAGTTACAATGAGCAGTTCTTC.

The V and J genes are TRBV7-8 and TRBJ2-7; D gene unclear. Germline V gene data show CDR1 as SGHVS and CDR2 as FQNEAQ. V lost 5 bases and J lost 1, with 15 bases in between. The length of the CDR3 is 15 residues. The chain's CDR3 is CASSPGPTGSYEQYV. In nucleotides, the CDR3 is TGTGCCAGCAGCCCCGGGCCGACCGGGTCCTACGAGCAGTACGTC.

This clonotype was observed many times. This chain joins TRBV12-3 or TRBV12-4 and TRBJ1-2, with D unclear. The CDR3 is 13 amino acids. The V gene lost 4 bases and the J gene lost 8 bases, with 14 bases spanning the gap. CDR3 protein: CASSSGGIGGYTF. The CDR3 DNA reads as TGTGCCAGCAGTTCCGGAGGGATTGGGGGCTACACCTTC.

This clonotype was seen many times. The chain couples TRBV5-1 to TRBJ2-3, with D unclear. CDR1 is SGHRS, CDR2 YFSETQ, per germline. Trimming removed 0 bases from V and 4 bases from J, with 12 bases in between. CDR3 length: 15 amino acids. In DNA, the CDR3 is TGCGCCAGCAGCTTGGACCCCGCGGCCGCAGATACGCAGTATTTT. It is translated as CASSLDPAAADTQYF.

The table lists this clonotype with a few counts. The V gene is TRBV28, the J gene TRBJ1-2, with a possible D match to TRBD1 (5 bases). The CDR3 is 14 amino acids. Trimming shortened V by 3 bases and J by 0 bases, and 8 bases separated the two germline ends. The germline gives CDR1 MDHEN, CDR2 SYDVKM. Here the CDR3 DNA reads TGTGCCAGCAGTTTCGAGGGGACTAACTATGGCTACACCTTC. Residues: CASSFEGTNYGYTF.

This clonotype was observed at least ten times. J is TRBJ2-7 and V is TRBV14, with D possibly TRBD1 on 5 matching bases. Trimming pared 1 base from V and 0 bases from J, leaving 16 bases between. The CDR3 covers 17 residues. In germline, CDR1 is SGHDN, CDR2 FVKESK. The CDR3 sequence: CASSQGHWGSPSYEQYV. In DNA form, the CDR3 reads TGTGCCAGCAGCCAAGGACATTGGGGCAGTCCCTCCTACGAGCAGTACGTC.

This clonotype occurred a few times. The chain uses TRBV20-1 and TRBJ2-1; maybe TRBD2 (5 bases). The CDR3 length is 19 residues. The V gene lost 1 base and the J gene lost 2 bases, with 24 bases spanning the gap. Germline V CDR1 and CDR2: DFQATT, SNEGSKA (reference sequence). The CDR3 sequence: CSARVIGRHTRGPYNEQFF. DNA of the CDR3: TGCAGTGCTAGAGTGATTGGTCGGCACACCCGGGGTCCCTACAATGAGCAGTTCTTC.

The chain carries TRBV5-1 and TRBJ2-2; TRBD2 might be the D (6 bases). Trimming took off 4 bases at V and 6 bases at J, with 19 bases between the two ends. This CDR3 is 16 amino acids long. Germline assignment: CDR1 SGHRS and CDR2 YFSETQ. In DNA, the CDR3 is TGCGCCAGCAGCCAGGCCGGGACCGGAGGGTCCGGGGAGCTGTTTTTT. Protein: CASSQAGTGGSGELFF. The variable domain in full, with the rest retrieved from reference TRBV5-1 and TRBJ2-2, is KAGVTQTPRYLIKTRGQQVTLSCSPISGHRSVSWYQQTPGQGLQFLFEYFSETQRNKGNFPGRFSGRQFSNSRSEMNVSTLELGDSALYLCASSQAGTGGSGELFFGEGSRLTVL.

This clonotype was seen many times. This chain uses TRBV20-1 with TRBJ2-1; D gene ambiguous. Trimming shortened V by 3 bases and J by 0 bases, and 15 bases separated the two germline ends. CDR3 length: 16 residues. CDR1 and CDR2 from the germline V gene are DFQATT and SNEGSKA (reference sequence). CDR3 bases: TGCAGTGCTAGCGATCTCAAACCTAGCTCCTACAATGAGCAGTTCTTC. Its translation is CSASDLKPSSYNEQFF.

The V gene is TRBV7-2, the J gene TRBJ1-1; tentative D call: TRBD1 (5 bases). Deletions cut 5 bases from V and 3 bases from J, with 13 bases between. This CDR3 has 14 amino acids. Looked up from germline, CDR1 is SGHTA and CDR2 is FQGNSA. CDR3: CASSPTRDDTEAFF. For the CDR3, the DNA is TGTGCCAGCAGCCCAACAAGGGACGACACTGAAGCTTTCTTT.

V gene TRBV12-3 or TRBV12-4 combines with J gene TRBJ1-1, with 7 bases lining up with TRBD1. This CDR3 has 14 residues. Trimming cost V 6 bases and J 0 bases; bases outside gene matches: 4. CDR3 sequence reads: CASRTRGVNTEAFF. DNA for the CDR3: TGTGCCAGCAGGACCAGGGGGGTGAACACTGAAGCTTTCTTT.

V usage is TRBV30 and J usage is TRBJ1-5; tentatively, D is TRBD1 (6 bases). Germline CDR1 GTSNPN, CDR2 SVGIG (reference sequence). The CDR3 contains 11 residues. V was clipped by 5 bases and J by 9 bases, with 11 bases between them. CDR3 region: CAWGQPGPQHF. The DNA for the CDR3 is TGTGCCTGGGGACAGCCTGGGCCCCAGCATTTT. Variable domain in full (rest from reference TRBV30 and TRBJ1-5): SQTIHQWPATLVQPVGSPLSLECTVEGTSNPNLYWYRQAAGRGLQLLFYSVGIGQISSEVPQNLSASRPQDRQFILSSKKLLLSDSGFYLCAWGQPGPQHFGDGTRLSIL.

Many counts were recorded for this clonotype. V gene TRBV20-1 combines with J gene TRBJ1-1; D is possibly TRBD1 (5 bases). The germline CDR1 and CDR2 sequences are DFQATT and SNEGSKA (reference sequence). V was cut by 3 bases and J by 4 bases, with 15 bases left in between. This CDR3 comprises 14 residues. CDR3 DNA: TGCAGTGCTAGTATTCGGGGGGAGGGCACTGAAGCTTTCTTT. This codes for CSASIRGEGTEAFF.

In its sample, this clonotype was seen a few times. The CDR3 here is CSARPPYPNTEAFF. For the CDR3, the DNA is TGCAGTGCTAGACCCCCCTATCCCAACACTGAAGCTTTCTTT. The rearrangement uses TRBV20-1 and TRBJ1-1; D gene ambiguous. This CDR3 contains 14 residues. Germline V gene sequence: CDR1 DFQATT, CDR2 SNEGSKA (reference sequence). Trimming shortened V by 2 bases and J by 2 bases, and 12 bases separated the two germline ends.

This clonotype was counted many times. V is TRBV7-2 and J is TRBJ2-7; D uncertain. Germline-derived CDR1 and CDR2 are SGHTA and FQGNSA. CDR3 length: 14 amino acids. V lost 1 base to trimming and J lost 3 bases, with 10 bases between them. Here the CDR3 reads CASSLDPKFYEQYF. DNA of the CDR3: TGTGCCAGCAGCTTAGACCCAAAGTTCTACGAGCAGTACTTC.

In its sample, this clonotype was seen many times. The V gene is TRBV4-2, the J gene TRBJ2-7; TRBD1 aligns across 9 bases. The CDR3 spans 14 residues. With V trimmed by 5 bases and J by 7 bases, 9 bases remained unmatched. CDR1 and CDR2 from the germline V gene are LGHNA and YNFKEQ. The CDR3 bases are TGTGCCAGCAGCTCCAGGACAGGGGTGGGGGAGCAGTACTTC. Its protein is CASSSRTGVGEQYF.

This clonotype came up a few times. This chain joins TRBV12-3 or TRBV12-4 and TRBJ2-3; 9 positions agree with TRBD2. The J segment lost 3 bases and the V segment lost 6 bases, leaving 7 bases of the junction unmatched. CDR3 length: 15 amino acids. The DNA for the CDR3 is TGTGCCAGCAGCTTTGGCGGGGGGGAGACAGATACGCAGTATTTT. It encodes CASSFGGGETDTQYF.

The V call is TRBV4-2, the J call TRBJ2-3; 9 positions match TRBD2. V shed 1 base, J shed 2 bases, and the junction held 10 bases outside the gene matches. CDR1 and CDR2 from the germline V gene are LGHNA and YNFKEQ. The CDR3 runs 18 residues. The CDR3 region is CASSQVIASGADTDTQYF. In nucleotides, the CDR3 is TGTGCCAGCAGCCAAGTTATCGCTAGCGGGGCGGACACAGATACGCAGTATTTT.

This clonotype was observed at least ten times. J is TRBJ2-7 and V is TRBV5-1; a possible D gene is TRBD1 (6 bases). Per the germline V gene, CDR1 is SGHRS and CDR2 is YFSETQ. Trimming stripped 0 bases from V and 6 bases from J, with 13 bases between. This CDR3 has 14 residues. CDR3 bases: TGCGCCAGCAGCTTGGAAGGACAGATGACCGAGCAGTACTTC. This codes for CASSLEGQMTEQYF.